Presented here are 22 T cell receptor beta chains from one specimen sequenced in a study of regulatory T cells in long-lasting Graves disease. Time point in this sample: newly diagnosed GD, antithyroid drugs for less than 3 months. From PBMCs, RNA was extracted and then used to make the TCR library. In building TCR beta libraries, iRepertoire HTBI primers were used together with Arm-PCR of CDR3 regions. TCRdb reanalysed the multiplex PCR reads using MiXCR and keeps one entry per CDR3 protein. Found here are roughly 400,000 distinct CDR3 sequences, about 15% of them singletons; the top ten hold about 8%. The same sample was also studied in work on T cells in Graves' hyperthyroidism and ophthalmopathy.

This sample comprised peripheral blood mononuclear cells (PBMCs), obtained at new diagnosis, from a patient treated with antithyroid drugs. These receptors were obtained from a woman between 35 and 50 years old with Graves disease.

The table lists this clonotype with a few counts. CDR3 region: CASSTSSSSLTRPGEQFF. The CDR3 coding sequence is TGTGCCAGCAGCACAAGCTCCTCTAGTCTAACACGACCCGGTGAGCAGTTCTTC. The chain is built from TRBV7-9 and TRBJ2-1, with no clear D. Trimming took off 5 bases at V and 9 bases at J, with 29 bases between the two ends. Looked up from germline, CDR1 is SEHNR and CDR2 is FQNEAQ (reference sequence). The CDR3 sequence is 18 residues long.

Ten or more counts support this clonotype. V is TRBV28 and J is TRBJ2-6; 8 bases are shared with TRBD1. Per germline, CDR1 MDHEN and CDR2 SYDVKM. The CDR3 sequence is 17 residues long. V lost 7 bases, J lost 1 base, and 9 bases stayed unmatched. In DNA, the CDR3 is TGTGCCAGCAAGGGAGACAGGGGAGGTTCTGGGGCCAACGTCCTGACTTTC. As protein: CASKGDRGGSGANVLTF.

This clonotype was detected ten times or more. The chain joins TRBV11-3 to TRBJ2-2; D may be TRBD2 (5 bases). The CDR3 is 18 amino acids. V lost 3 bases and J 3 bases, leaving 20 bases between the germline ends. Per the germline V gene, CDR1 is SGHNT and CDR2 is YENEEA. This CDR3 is CASSLGLVFRGDTGELFF. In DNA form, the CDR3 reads TGTGCCAGCAGCTTGGGGTTGGTGTTTCGGGGAGACACCGGGGAGCTGTTTTTT.

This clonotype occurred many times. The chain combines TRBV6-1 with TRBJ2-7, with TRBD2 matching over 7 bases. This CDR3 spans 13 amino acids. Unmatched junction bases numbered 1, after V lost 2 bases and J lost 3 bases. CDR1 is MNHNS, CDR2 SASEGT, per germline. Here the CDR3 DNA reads TGTGCCAGCAGTGAACTAGCGGTCTACGAGCAGTACTTC. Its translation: CASSELAVYEQYF.

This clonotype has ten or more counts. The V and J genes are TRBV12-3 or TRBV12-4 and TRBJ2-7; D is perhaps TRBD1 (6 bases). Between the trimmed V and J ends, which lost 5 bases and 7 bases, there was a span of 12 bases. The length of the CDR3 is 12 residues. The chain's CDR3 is CASSTGWWEQYF. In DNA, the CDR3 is TGTGCCAGCAGTACAGGGTGGTGGGAGCAGTACTTC.

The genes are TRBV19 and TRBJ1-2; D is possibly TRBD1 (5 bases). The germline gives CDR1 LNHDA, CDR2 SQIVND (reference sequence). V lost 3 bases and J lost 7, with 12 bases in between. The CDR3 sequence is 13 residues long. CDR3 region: CASSMRAGTGYTF. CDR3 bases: TGTGCCAGTAGTATGAGGGCAGGGACTGGCTACACCTTC.

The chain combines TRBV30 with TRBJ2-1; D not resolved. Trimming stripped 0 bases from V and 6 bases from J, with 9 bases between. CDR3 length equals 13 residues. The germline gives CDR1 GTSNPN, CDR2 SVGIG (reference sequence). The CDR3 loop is CAWSVFGVNEQFF. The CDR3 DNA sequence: TGTGCCTGGAGTGTATTTGGGGTCAATGAGCAGTTCTTC.

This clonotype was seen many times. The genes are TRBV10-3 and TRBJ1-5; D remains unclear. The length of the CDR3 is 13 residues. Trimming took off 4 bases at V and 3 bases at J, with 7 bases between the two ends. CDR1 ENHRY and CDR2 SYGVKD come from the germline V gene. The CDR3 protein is CAISASSNQPQHF. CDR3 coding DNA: TGTGCCATCAGTGCTAGTTCCAATCAGCCCCAGCATTTT.

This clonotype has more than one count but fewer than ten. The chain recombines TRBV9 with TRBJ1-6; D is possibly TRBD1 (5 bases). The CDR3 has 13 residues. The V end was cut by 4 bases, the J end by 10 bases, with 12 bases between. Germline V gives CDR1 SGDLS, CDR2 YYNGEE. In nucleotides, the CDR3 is TGTGCCAGCAGCAACTCCAGGGACTCACCCCTCCACTTT. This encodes CASSNSRDSPLHF.

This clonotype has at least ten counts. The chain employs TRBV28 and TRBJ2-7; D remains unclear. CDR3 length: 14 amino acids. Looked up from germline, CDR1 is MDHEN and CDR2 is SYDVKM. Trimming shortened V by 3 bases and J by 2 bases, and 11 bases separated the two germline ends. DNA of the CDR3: TGTGCCAGCAGTTTCGATCCCGTGGCCTACGAGCAGTACTTC. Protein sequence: CASSFDPVAYEQYF.

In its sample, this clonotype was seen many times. CDR3 in DNA: TGTGCCTGGAGTAACAGGGAGTTCGGAATTCGGAATGAGCAGTTCTTC. It translates to CAWSNREFGIRNEQFF. The chain recombines TRBV30 with TRBJ2-1; D might be TRBD1 (6 bases). The CDR3 consists of 16 residues. The V and J ends lost 2 bases and 7 bases respectively, with 21 bases between them. Germline V lookup: CDR1 GTSNPN, CDR2 SVGIG (reference sequence). The variable domain in full, completed from reference TRBV30 and TRBJ2-1, reads SQTIHQWPATLVQPVGSPLSLECTVEGTSNPNLYWYRQAAGRGLQLLFYSVGIGQISSEVPQNLSASRPQDRQFILSSKKLLLSDSGFYLCAWSNREFGIRNEQFFGPGTRLTVL.

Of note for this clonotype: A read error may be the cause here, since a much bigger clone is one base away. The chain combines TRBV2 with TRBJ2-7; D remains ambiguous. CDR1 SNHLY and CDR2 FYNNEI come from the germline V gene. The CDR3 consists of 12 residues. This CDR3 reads CTSTEGNYEQYF. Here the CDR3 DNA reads TGTACCAGCACCGAAGGGAACTACGAGCAGTACTTC.

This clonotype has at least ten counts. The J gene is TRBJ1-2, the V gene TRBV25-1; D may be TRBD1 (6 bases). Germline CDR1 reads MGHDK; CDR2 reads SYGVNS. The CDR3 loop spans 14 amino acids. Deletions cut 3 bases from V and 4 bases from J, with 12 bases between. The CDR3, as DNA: TGTGCCAGCAGTGATTCCCGGACAGCCTATGGCTACACCTTC. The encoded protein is CASSDSRTAYGYTF.

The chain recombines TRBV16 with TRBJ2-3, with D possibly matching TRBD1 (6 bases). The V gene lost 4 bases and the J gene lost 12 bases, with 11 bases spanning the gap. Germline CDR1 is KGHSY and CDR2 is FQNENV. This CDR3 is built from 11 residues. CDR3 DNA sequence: TGTGCCAGCAGCCTTGGGACATATCAGTATTTT. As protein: CASSLGTYQYF.

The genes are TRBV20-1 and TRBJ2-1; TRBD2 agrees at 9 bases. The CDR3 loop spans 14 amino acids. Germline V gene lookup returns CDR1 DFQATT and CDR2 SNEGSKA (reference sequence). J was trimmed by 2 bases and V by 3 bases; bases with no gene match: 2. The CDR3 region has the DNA TGCAGTGCTAGTCCTAGCGGGGCCTACAATGAGCAGTTCTTC. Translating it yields CSASPSGAYNEQFF.

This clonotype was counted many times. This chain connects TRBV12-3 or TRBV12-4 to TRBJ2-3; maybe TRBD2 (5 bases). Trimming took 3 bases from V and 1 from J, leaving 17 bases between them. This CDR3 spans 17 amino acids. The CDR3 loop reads CASSFRGGTRGTDTQYF. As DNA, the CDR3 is TGTGCCAGCAGTTTTCGCGGCGGAACTAGGGGCACAGATACGCAGTATTTT.

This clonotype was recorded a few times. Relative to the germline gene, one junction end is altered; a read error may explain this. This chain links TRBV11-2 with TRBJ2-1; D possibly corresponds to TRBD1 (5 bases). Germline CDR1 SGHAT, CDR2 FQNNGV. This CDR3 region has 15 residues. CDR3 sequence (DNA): TGCGCCAGCAGCCTTACCCCCCAGGGTTCCAATGAGCAGTTCTTC. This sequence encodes CASSLTPQGSNEQFF.

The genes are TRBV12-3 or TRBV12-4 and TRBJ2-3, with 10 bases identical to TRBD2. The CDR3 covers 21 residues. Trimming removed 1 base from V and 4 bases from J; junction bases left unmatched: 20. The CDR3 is CASSLVGRLAGVGVEADTQYF. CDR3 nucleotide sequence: TGTGCCAGCAGTTTAGTTGGACGGCTAGCGGGAGTGGGAGTCGAGGCAGATACGCAGTATTTT.

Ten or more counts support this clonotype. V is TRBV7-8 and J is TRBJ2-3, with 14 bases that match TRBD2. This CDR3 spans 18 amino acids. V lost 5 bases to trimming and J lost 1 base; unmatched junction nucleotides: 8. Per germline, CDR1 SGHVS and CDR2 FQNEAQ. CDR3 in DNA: TGTGCCAGCAGCGTCAGAAGACTAGCGGGAGGGGGCACAGATACGCAGTATTTT. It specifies CASSVRRLAGGGTDTQYF.

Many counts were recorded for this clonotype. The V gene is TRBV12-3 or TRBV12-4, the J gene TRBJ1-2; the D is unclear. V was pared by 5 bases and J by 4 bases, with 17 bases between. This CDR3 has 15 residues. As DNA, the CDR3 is TGTGCCAGCAGTCCCGGATCCGCAGGAGGCTATGGCTACACCTTC. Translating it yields CASSPGSAGGYGYTF.

The CDR3: CASSLRTAEPSYNEQFF. The CDR3 DNA follows: TGTGCCAGCAGCCTGAGGACAGCCGAACCATCCTACAATGAGCAGTTCTTC. The chain recombines TRBV7-3 with TRBJ2-1; TRBD1 is a possible D gene (6 bases). This CDR3 spans 17 amino acids. From germline, CDR1 is SGHTA and CDR2 FQGTGA. Between the trimmed V and J ends, which lost 5 bases and 1 base, there was a span of 18 bases.

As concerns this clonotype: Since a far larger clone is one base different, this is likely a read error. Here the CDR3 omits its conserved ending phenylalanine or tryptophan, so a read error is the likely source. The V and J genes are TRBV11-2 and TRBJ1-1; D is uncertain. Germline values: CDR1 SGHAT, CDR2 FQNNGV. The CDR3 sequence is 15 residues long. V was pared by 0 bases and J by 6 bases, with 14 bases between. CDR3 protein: CASSLDPLRTPEAFL. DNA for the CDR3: TGTGCCAGCAGCTTAGATCCCCTCCGGACCCCTGAAGCTTTCTTG.